This TCR beta chain was obtained from a study of breast tumors, draining lymph nodes, adjacent tissues. Axillary draining lymph nodes of breast cancer patients supplied the node samples. Via MiXCR, TCRdb re-called the multiplex PCR reads, giving one row per CDR3 protein. The data hold about 89,000 distinct CDR3 sequences, with roughly 30% observed a single time. The V gene's germline CDR1 is DFQATT and CDR2 SNEGSKA (reference sequence). The CDR3 spans 15 residues. Trimming removed 7 bases from V and 6 bases from J; junction bases left unmatched: 16. As concerns this clonotype: A much more abundant neighbour one base away suggests this may be a read error.

The sequence was collected from a female donor with breast cancer. Some clones in this sample may be carry-over from other donors' samples. V is TRBV20-1 and J is TRBJ2-7; 9 nucleotides match TRBD2. The specimen sequenced was axillary lymph node tissue. This CDR3 reads CSDHPGSGRTCEQYF. CDR3 coding DNA: TGCAGTGACCACCCAGGTAGCGGGAGAACCTGCGAGCAGTACTTC.